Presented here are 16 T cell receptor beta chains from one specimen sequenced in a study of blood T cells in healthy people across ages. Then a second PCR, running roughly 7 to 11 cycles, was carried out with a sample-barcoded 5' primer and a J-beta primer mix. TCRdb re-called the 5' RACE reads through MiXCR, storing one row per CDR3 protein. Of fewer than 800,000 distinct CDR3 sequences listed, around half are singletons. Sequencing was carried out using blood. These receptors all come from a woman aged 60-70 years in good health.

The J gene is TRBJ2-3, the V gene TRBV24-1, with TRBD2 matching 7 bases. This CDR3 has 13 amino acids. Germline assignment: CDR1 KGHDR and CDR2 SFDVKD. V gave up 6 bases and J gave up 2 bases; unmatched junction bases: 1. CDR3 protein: CATSSGNTDTQYF. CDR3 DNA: TGTGCCACCAGTAGCGGGAACACAGATACGCAGTATTTT.

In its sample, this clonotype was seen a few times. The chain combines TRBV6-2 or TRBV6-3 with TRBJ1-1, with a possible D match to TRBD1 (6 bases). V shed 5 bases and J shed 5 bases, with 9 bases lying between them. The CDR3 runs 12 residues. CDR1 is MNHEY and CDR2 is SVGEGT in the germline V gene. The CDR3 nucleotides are TGTGCCAGCAGTGGACAGCGGACTGAAGCTTTCTTT. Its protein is CASSGQRTEAFF.

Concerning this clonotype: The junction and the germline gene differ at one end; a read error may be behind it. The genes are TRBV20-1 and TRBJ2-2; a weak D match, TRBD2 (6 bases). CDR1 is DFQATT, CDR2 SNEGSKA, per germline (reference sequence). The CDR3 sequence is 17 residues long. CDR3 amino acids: CSARALTRGGPTEELFF. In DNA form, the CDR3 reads TGCAGTGCTAGAGCCTTGACTAGAGGAGGACCCACCGAGGAGCTGTTTTTT.

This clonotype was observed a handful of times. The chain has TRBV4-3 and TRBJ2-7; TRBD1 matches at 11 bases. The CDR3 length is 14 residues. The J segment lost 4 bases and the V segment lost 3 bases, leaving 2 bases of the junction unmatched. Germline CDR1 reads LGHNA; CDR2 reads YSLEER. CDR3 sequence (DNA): TGCGCCAGCAGCCAGGGACAGGGGGTTTACGAGCAGTACTTC. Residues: CASSQGQGVYEQYF.

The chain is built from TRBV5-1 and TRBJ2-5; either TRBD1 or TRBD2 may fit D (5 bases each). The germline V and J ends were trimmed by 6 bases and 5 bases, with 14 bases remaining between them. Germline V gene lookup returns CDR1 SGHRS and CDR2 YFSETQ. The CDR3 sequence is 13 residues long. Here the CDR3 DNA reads TGCGCCAGCAATTTTCAGGGAGAGGAGACCCAGTACTTC. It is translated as CASNFQGEETQYF.

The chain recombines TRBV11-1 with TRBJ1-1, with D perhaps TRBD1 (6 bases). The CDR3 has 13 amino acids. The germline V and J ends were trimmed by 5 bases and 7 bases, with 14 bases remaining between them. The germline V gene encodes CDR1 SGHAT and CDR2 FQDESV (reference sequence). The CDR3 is CASSPAGEGEAFF. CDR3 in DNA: TGTGCCAGCAGCCCGGCAGGGGAAGGTGAAGCTTTCTTT.

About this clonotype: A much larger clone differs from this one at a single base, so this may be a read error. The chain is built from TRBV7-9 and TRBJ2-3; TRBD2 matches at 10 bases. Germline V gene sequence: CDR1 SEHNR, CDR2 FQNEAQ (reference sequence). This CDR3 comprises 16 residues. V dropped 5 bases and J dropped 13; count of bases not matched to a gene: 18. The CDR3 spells CASSPTAEGAGGQEYF. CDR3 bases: TGTGCCAGCAGCCCTACCGCGGAGGGAGCGGGAGGGCAGGAGTATTTT.

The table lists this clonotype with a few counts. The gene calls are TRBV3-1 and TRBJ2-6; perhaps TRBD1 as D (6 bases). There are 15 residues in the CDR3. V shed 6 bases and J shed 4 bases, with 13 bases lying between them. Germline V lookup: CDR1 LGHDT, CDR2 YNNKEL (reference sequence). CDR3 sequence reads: CASSPRGFGANVLTF. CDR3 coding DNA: TGTGCCAGCAGTCCAAGGGGGTTCGGGGCCAACGTCCTGACTTTC.

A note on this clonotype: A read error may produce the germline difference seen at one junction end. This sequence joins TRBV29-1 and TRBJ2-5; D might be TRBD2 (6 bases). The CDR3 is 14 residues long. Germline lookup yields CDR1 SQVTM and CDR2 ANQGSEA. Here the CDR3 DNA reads TGCGGCGTTACCCCACGACTAGTCCAAGAGACCCAGTACTTC. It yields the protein CGVTPRLVQETQYF.

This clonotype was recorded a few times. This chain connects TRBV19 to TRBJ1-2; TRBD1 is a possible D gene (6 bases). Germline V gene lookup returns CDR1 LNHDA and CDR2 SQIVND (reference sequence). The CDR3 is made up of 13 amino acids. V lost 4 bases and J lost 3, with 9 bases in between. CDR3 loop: CASSTRTDYGYTF. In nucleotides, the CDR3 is TGTGCCAGTAGTACCCGGACAGACTATGGCTACACCTTC.

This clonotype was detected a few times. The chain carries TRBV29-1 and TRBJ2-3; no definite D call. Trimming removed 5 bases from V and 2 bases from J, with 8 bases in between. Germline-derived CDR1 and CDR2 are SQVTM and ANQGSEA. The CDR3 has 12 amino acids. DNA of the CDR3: TGCAGCGTTTTCTACAACACAGATACGCAGTATTTT. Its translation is CSVFYNTDTQYF.

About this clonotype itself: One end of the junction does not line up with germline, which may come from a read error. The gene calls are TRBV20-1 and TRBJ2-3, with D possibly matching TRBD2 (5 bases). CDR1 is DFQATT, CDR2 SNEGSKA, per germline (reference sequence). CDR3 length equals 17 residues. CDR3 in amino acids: CSTRVLPDQPSTDTQYF. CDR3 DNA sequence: TGCAGTACTAGAGTCCTACCAGATCAGCCTAGCACAGATACGCAGTATTTT.

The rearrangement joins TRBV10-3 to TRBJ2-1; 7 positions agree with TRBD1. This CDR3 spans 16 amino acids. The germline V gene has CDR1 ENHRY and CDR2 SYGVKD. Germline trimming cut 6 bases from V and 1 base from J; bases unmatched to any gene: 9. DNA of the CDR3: TGTGCCATCAGAGGCGCCCAGGGGGTTTCCTACAATGAGCAGTTCTTC. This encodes CAIRGAQGVSYNEQFF.

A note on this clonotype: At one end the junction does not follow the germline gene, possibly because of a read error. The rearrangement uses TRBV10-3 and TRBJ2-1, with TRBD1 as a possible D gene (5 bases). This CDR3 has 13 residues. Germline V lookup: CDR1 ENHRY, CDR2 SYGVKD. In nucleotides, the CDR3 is TGTGCCGTCAGTGGGGTGCAGGGCAACGAGCAGTTCTTC. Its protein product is CAVSGVQGNEQFF.

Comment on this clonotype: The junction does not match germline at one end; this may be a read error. The CDR3 nucleotides read TGTACCACCAGTGTACAAGGGAGGGACGAGCAGTACTTC. Translating it yields CTTSVQGRDEQYF. V is TRBV24-1 and J is TRBJ2-7; TRBD2 agrees at 7 bases. Germline values: CDR1 KGHDR, CDR2 SFDVKD. The CDR3 has 13 amino acids.

CDR3 nucleotides: TGTGCCAGCAGCCCCGGGACAGGGACGTACTATGGCTACACCTTC. Encoded protein: CASSPGTGTYYGYTF. V usage is TRBV7-9 and J usage is TRBJ1-2; 9 bases fit TRBD1. Germline V gene sequence: CDR1 SEHNR, CDR2 FQNEAQ (reference sequence). The CDR3 extends over 15 amino acids. Trimming took 5 bases from V and 3 from J; bases not matched to a gene: 7. Full variable domain (missing parts from reference TRBV7-9 and TRBJ1-2): DTGVSQNPRHKITKRGQNVTFRCDPISEHNRLYWYRQTLGQGPEFLTYFQNEAQLEKSRLLSDRFSAERPKGSFSTLEIQRTEQGDSAMYLCASSPGTGTYYGYTFGSGTRLTVV.